These 29 T cell receptor beta chains share one sample of origin, sequenced in a study of spatial heterogeneity in lung cancer. From the 5' RACE reads, TCRdb called clonotypes with MiXCR, one entry per CDR3 protein. Of under 75,000 distinct CDR3 sequences in the sample, nearly 9% were seen once. Time point in this sample: blood at routine non-recurrence follow-up after resection. Sequenced here: PBMCs, sampled at follow-up. Receptor source: a female donor with early-stage non-small cell lung cancer.

The rearrangement uses TRBV21-1 and TRBJ2-5; TRBD1, as called in the table, went unchecked against the DNA. TRBV21-1 counts as a pseudogene. The CDR3 has 15 amino acids. CDR3 sequence: CAVQLGQGQEETQYF. CDR3 nucleotide sequence: TGTGCCGTGCAGTTGGGGCAGGGGCAGGAAGAGACCCAGTACTTC.

Many counts were recorded for this clonotype. The chain combines TRBV4-1 with TRBJ2-1, with a tentative D call TRBD1 (5 bases). The CDR3 is 12 residues long. The V gene's germline CDR1 is MGHRA and CDR2 YSYEKL. The V gene lost 3 bases and the J gene lost 9 bases, with 9 bases spanning the gap. Here the CDR3 DNA reads TGCGCCAGCAGCCACAGGGTTAGTGAGCAGTTCTTC. Protein sequence: CASSHRVSEQFF.

In its sample, this clonotype was seen many times. The rearrangement uses TRBV10-3 and TRBJ2-3; D ambiguous. The CDR3 totals 12 residues. CDR1 and CDR2 from the germline V gene are ENHRY and SYGVKD. Trimming removed 7 bases at V and 2 bases at J, with 7 bases between. Here the CDR3 reads CAIKADTDTQYF. CDR3 coding DNA: TGTGCCATCAAAGCAGACACAGATACGCAGTATTTT.

In this sample, this clonotype turned up a few times. The genes are TRBV5-1 and TRBJ2-7; D unclear. Germline loops: CDR1 SGHRS, CDR2 YFSETQ. Trimming cost V 3 bases and J 7 bases, with 17 bases left between them. CDR3 length equals 14 residues. CDR3 DNA: TGCGCCAGCAGCTCGGATATACTACGGCGGGAGCAGTACTTC. It translates to CASSSDILRREQYF.

This chain connects TRBV6-6 to TRBJ2-7; 8 bases are shared with TRBD1. This CDR3 has 14 amino acids. V lost 2 bases to trimming and J lost 4 bases; unmatched junction nucleotides: 4. Germline V gene data show CDR1 as MNHNY and CDR2 as SVGAGI (reference sequence). CDR3 region: CASSYPDRAYEQYF. DNA of the CDR3: TGTGCCAGCAGTTACCCGGACAGGGCTTACGAGCAGTACTTC.

This clonotype was picked up many times. The chain carries TRBV30 and TRBJ1-1, with TRBD1 matching 9 bases. The CDR3 covers 16 residues. The ends lost 2 bases at V and 0 bases at J; junction bases unmatched: 7. Germline assignment: CDR1 GTSNPN and CDR2 SVGIG (reference sequence). The CDR3 protein is CAWSTGTGWVNTEAFF. CDR3 in DNA: TGTGCCTGGAGTACCGGGACAGGGTGGGTGAACACTGAAGCTTTCTTT.

The V and J genes are TRBV4-1 and TRBJ2-7, with 11 bases matching TRBD2. Per the germline V gene, CDR1 is MGHRA and CDR2 is YSYEKL. With 1 base clipped from V and 1 base from J, the junction kept 6 bases outside the gene matches. This CDR3 region has 17 residues. CDR3 in amino acids: CASSQARGLADSYEQYF. The CDR3 DNA reads TGCGCCAGCAGCCAAGCCCGGGGACTAGCGGATTCCTACGAGCAGTACTTC.

This clonotype was seen more than once but under ten times. Relative to the germline gene, one junction end is altered; a read error may explain this. The J gene is TRBJ2-1, the V gene TRBV5-1; perhaps TRBD1 as D (6 bases). Germline CDR1 reads SGHRS; CDR2 reads YFSETQ. The CDR3 extends over 13 amino acids. The CDR3 DNA reads TGCGCCAGCAGCATAAAAACAGGGAATGAACAGTTCTTC. Amino acids: CASSIKTGNEQFF.

At least ten counts were recorded for this clonotype. The rearrangement links TRBV3-1 to TRBJ2-2; a possible D gene is TRBD2 (6 bases). Germline V gene sequence: CDR1 LGHDT, CDR2 YNNKEL (reference sequence). V shed 11 bases and J shed 0 bases, with 10 bases lying between them. The CDR3 sequence is 13 residues long. CDR3 protein: CASGGTNTGELFF. The CDR3 DNA sequence: TGTGCCTCCGGCGGGACGAACACCGGGGAGCTGTTTTTT.

Many counts were recorded for this clonotype. The chain is built from TRBV7-8 and TRBJ2-5; weak D call: TRBD1 (5 bases). The CDR3 is made up of 12 amino acids. Trimming left V 3 bases short and J 5 bases short, with 7 bases between. Germline lookup yields CDR1 SGHVS and CDR2 FQNEAQ. This CDR3 reads CASSLAGETQYF. The CDR3 DNA sequence: TGTGCCAGCAGCTTGGCAGGGGAGACCCAGTACTTC.

At least ten counts were recorded for this clonotype. V is TRBV30 and J is TRBJ1-5, with a possible D match to TRBD1 (6 bases). The CDR3 extends over 14 amino acids. Trimming took 3 bases from V and 2 from J, leaving 11 bases between them. CDR1 and CDR2 (germline): GTSNPN, SVGIG (reference sequence). The CDR3 coding sequence is TGTGCCTGGAGACCGACAGGCGGCAATCAGCCCCAGCATTTT. It specifies CAWRPTGGNQPQHF.

Concerning this clonotype: Since a much larger clone is just one base distant, this may be a read error. This chain connects TRBV5-5 to TRBJ2-7; 7 bases agree with TRBD2. Germline CDR1 reads SGHKS; CDR2 reads YYEKEE (reference sequence). The CDR3 is 16 residues long. CDR3 in amino acids: CVSSLVAGDGRGEQYF. The CDR3 DNA follows: TGTGTCAGCAGCTTGGTTGCGGGGGACGGGAGAGGCGAGCAGTACTTC. The variable domain in full, with the rest retrieved from reference TRBV5-5 and TRBJ2-7, is DAGVTQSPTHLIKTRGQQVTLRCSPISGHKSVSWYQQVLGQGPQFIFQYYEKEERGRGNFPDRFSARQFPNYSSELNVNALLLGDSALYLCVSSLVAGDGRGEQYFGPGTRLTVT.

The chain is built from TRBV14 and TRBJ2-7; maybe TRBD1 (6 bases). Germline V gene sequence: CDR1 SGHDN, CDR2 FVKESK. The CDR3 spans 13 residues. The V and J ends lost 4 bases and 6 bases respectively, with 13 bases between them. Here the CDR3 DNA reads TGTGCCAGCAGCCTCTCCCTGGACAGCGAGCAGTACTTC. Residues: CASSLSLDSEQYF.

The sample holds many counts of this clonotype. As DNA, the CDR3 is TGTGCCAGCAGCTTAAACGGACAGGGAAGTTCACCCCTCCACTTT. It codes for CASSLNGQGSSPLHF. This chain uses TRBV7-3 with TRBJ1-6; 8 bases align to TRBD1. In germline, CDR1 is SGHTA, CDR2 FQGTGA. V shed 1 base and J 9 bases; nucleotides not matched to a gene: 5. The CDR3 consists of 15 residues.

This clonotype occurred many times. The DNA of the CDR3 is TGTGCCAGCAGTCCCCAGGTGACTAATGAAAAACTGTTTTTT. It specifies CASSPQVTNEKLFF. The chain carries TRBV12-3 or TRBV12-4 and TRBJ1-4; D remains ambiguous. The CDR3 is 14 residues long. Between the trimmed V and J ends, which lost 5 bases and 2 bases, there was a span of 9 bases.

J is TRBJ2-5 and V is TRBV19; perhaps D is TRBD1 or TRBD2 (6 bases each). V lost 6 bases to trimming and J lost 1 base, with 12 bases between them. Per germline, CDR1 LNHDA and CDR2 SQIVND (reference sequence). CDR3 size: 14 residues. The CDR3 nucleotides are TGTGCCAGTAGGGCCGGGGGCCCCCAAGAGACCCAGTACTTC. Its translation: CASRAGGPQETQYF. Variable domain in full (rest from reference TRBV19 and TRBJ2-5): DGGITQSPKYLFRKEGQNVTLSCEQNLNHDAMYWYRQDPGQGLRLIYYSQIVNDFQKGDIAEGYSVSREKKESFPLTVTSAQKNPTAFYLCASRAGGPQETQYFGPGTRLLVL.

This clonotype was counted only a few times. V is TRBV18 and J is TRBJ2-1; D is ambiguous. The CDR3 contains 10 residues. Germline loops: CDR1 KGHSH, CDR2 LQKENI. V lost 8 bases and J lost 9, with 8 bases in between. The CDR3 here is CASGSSEQFF. The DNA of the CDR3 is TGTGCCAGCGGTAGCTCTGAGCAGTTCTTC.

This CDR3 reads CASSAQGAGNTIYF. In DNA form, the CDR3 reads TGTGCCAGCAGCGCCCAGGGAGCTGGAAACACCATATATTTT. The V call is TRBV12-3 or TRBV12-4, the J call TRBJ1-3, with D possibly TRBD1 on 5 matching bases. V was pared by 6 bases and J by 2 bases, with 11 bases between. CDR3 length: 14 amino acids.

In its sample, this clonotype was seen many times. CDR3 residues: CATSGTGGDEQFF. CDR3 in DNA: TGTGCCACCAGTGGGACAGGGGGCGATGAGCAGTTCTTC. The chain has TRBV24-1 and TRBJ2-1; 11 positions agree with TRBD1. CDR1 KGHDR and CDR2 SFDVKD come from the germline V gene. V lost 5 bases to trimming and J lost 8 bases; unmatched junction nucleotides: 1. The CDR3 runs to 13 residues.

This clonotype appeared many times. The rearrangement joins TRBV11-2 to TRBJ2-1; D is undetermined. This CDR3 region has 15 residues. The V gene lost 1 base and the J gene lost 7 bases, with 14 bases spanning the gap. Germline CDR1 SGHAT, CDR2 FQNNGV. CDR3 in amino acids: CASSLVSRQANEQFF. CDR3 DNA sequence: TGTGCCAGCAGCTTAGTCTCCAGGCAGGCTAATGAGCAGTTCTTC. Complete variable domain (other parts from reference TRBV11-2 and TRBJ2-1): EAGVAQSPRYKIIEKRQSVAFWCNPISGHATLYWYQQILGQGPKLLIQFQNNGVVDDSQLPKDRFSAERLKGVDSTLKIQPAKLEDSAVYLCASSLVSRQANEQFFGPGTRLTVL.

Many counts were recorded for this clonotype. This chain uses TRBV9 with TRBJ2-7; 7 bases match TRBD1. The CDR3 covers 15 residues. V was clipped by 1 base and J by 2 bases; unmatched bases: 6. The germline CDR1 and CDR2 sequences are SGDLS and YYNGEE. The CDR3 is CASSVTGTDPYEQYF. Here the CDR3 DNA reads TGTGCCAGCAGCGTAACCGGGACAGACCCCTACGAGCAGTACTTC.

This clonotype was counted at least ten times. V usage is TRBV20-1 and J usage is TRBJ1-6; D is ambiguous. CDR1 and CDR2 (germline): DFQATT, SNEGSKA (reference sequence). The CDR3 consists of 15 residues. V lost 3 bases, J lost 8 bases, and 17 bases lay in between. The CDR3 nucleotides read TGCAGTGCTAGTGGGGTCCTCGCGAGGGATTCACCCCTCCACTTT. Encoded protein: CSASGVLARDSPLHF.

This clonotype was observed many times. This chain links TRBV6-1 with TRBJ2-2; D might be TRBD2 (5 bases). The V and J ends lost 0 bases and 4 bases respectively, with 12 bases between them. CDR1 and CDR2 (germline): MNHNS, SASEGT. This CDR3 region has 16 residues. The CDR3 here is CASSEAGVMATGELFF. The CDR3 DNA is TGTGCCAGCAGTGAAGCGGGAGTTATGGCCACCGGGGAGCTGTTTTTT.

At least ten counts were recorded for this clonotype. The chain couples TRBV20-1 to TRBJ1-5; unclear D gene. In germline, CDR1 is DFQATT, CDR2 SNEGSKA (reference sequence). CDR3 size: 13 residues. V lost 3 bases to trimming and J lost 4 bases, with 10 bases between them. CDR3 loop: CSASLGPNQPQHF. CDR3 sequence (DNA): TGCAGTGCTAGTCTAGGCCCTAATCAGCCCCAGCATTTT.

This clonotype has ten or more counts. The rearrangement uses TRBV30 and TRBJ1-4; unclear D gene. The germline V gene encodes CDR1 GTSNPN and CDR2 SVGIG (reference sequence). The CDR3 runs to 12 residues. Deletions cut 5 bases from V and 13 bases from J, with 17 bases between. The CDR3: CAWSSPPKSLFF. DNA for the CDR3: TGTGCCTGGTCTAGCCCGCCAAAATCACTGTTTTTT.

The rearrangement joins TRBV20-1 to TRBJ2-5; tentatively, D is TRBD1 (6 bases). The germline CDR1 and CDR2 sequences are DFQATT and SNEGSKA (reference sequence). This CDR3 contains 12 residues. The CDR3 reads CSCRGGQETQYF. For the CDR3, the DNA is TGCAGCTGTAGAGGGGGACAAGAGACCCAGTACTTC.

Many counts were recorded for this clonotype. V usage is TRBV12-5 and J usage is TRBJ1-5; D perhaps matches TRBD1 (5 bases). The CDR3 extends over 13 amino acids. Germline-derived CDR1 and CDR2 are LGHNT and FRNRAP. The V end lost 5 bases, the J end lost 7 bases, and 12 bases lay between the germline ends. The CDR3 sequence is CASGPQGWQPQHF. The CDR3 DNA reads as TGTGCTAGTGGTCCTCAGGGATGGCAGCCCCAGCATTTT.

This clonotype showed up many times. This chain connects TRBV3-1 to TRBJ2-5, with D perhaps matching TRBD1 or TRBD2 (5 bases each). The CDR3 covers 14 residues. Deletions cut 1 base from V and 2 bases from J, with 8 bases between. The germline CDR1 and CDR2 sequences are LGHDT and YNNKEL (reference sequence). The CDR3, as DNA: TGTGCCAGCAGCCAAGCATGGGGGCAAGAGACCCAGTACTTC. Translation gives CASSQAWGQETQYF.

This clonotype was counted many times. The J gene is TRBJ2-3, the V gene TRBV5-1; possible D gene TRBD2, 6 bases. Between the trimmed V and J ends, which lost 0 bases and 5 bases, there was a span of 10 bases. The CDR3 spans 14 residues. From germline, CDR1 is SGHRS and CDR2 YFSETQ. The chain's CDR3 is CASSLAGAGDTQYF. The CDR3 region has the DNA TGCGCCAGCAGCTTGGCGGGAGCGGGAGATACGCAGTATTTT.